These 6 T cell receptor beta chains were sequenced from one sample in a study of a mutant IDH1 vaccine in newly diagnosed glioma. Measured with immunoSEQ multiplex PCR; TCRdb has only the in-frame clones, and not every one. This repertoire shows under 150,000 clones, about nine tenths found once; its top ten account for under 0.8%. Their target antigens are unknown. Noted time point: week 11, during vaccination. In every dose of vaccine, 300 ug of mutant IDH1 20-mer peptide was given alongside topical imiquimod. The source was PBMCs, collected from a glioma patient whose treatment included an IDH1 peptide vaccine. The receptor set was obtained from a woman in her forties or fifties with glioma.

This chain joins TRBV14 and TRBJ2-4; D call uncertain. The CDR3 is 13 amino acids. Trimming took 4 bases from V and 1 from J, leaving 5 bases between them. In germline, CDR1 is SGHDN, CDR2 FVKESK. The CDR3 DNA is TGTGCCAGCAGCCCCATTGCCAAAAACATTCAGTACTTC. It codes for CASSPIAKNIQYF.

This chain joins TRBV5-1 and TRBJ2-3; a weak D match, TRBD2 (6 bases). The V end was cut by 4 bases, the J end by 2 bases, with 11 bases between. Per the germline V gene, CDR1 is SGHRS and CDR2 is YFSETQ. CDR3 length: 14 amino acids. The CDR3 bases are TGCGCCAGCAGCCCCGGGACTTCCACAGATACGCAGTATTTT. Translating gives CASSPGTSTDTQYF.

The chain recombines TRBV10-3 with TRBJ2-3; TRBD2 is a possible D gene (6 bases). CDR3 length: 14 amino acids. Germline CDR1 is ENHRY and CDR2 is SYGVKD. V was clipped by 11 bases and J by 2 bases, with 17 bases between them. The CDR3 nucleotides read TGTGCCCACACTAGGGACTCCCACACAGATACGCAGTATTTT. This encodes CAHTRDSHTDTQYF.

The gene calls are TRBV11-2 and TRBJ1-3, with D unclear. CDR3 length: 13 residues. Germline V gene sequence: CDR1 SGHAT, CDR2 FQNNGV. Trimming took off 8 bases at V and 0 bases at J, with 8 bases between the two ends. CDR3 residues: CASLETSGNTIYF. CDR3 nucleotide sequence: TGTGCCAGCTTGGAAACCTCTGGAAACACCATATATTTT.

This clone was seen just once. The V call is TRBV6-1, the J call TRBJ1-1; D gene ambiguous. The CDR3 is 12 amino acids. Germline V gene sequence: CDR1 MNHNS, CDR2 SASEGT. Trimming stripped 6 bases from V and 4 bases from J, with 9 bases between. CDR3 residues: CASRGPFTEAFF. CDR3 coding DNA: TGTGCCAGCAGGGGTCCTTTCACTGAAGCTTTCTTT.

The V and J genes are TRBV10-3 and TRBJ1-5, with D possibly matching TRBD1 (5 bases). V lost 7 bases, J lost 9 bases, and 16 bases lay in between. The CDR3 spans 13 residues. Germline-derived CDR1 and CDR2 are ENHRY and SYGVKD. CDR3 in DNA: TGTGCCATCACCGCGACAGATACCTCGCCCCAGCATTTT. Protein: CAITATDTSPQHF.